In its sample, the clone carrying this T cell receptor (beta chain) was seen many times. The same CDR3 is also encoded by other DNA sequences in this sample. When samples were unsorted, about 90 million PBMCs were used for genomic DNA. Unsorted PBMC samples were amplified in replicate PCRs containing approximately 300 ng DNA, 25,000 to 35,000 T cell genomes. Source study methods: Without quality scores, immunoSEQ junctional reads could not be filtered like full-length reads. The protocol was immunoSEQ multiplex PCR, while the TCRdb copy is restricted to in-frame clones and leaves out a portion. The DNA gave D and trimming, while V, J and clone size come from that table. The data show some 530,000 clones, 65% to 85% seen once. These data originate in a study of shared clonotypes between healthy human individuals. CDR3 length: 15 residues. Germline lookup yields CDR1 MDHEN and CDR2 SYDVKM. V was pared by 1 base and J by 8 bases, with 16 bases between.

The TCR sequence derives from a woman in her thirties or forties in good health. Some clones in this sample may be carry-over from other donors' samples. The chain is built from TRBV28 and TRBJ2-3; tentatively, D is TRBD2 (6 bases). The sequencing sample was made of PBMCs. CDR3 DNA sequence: TGTGCCAGCAGTTTATTCTTGGAGGGGTCAGTTACGCAGTATTTT. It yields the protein CASSLFLEGSVTQYF.